Listed here are 20 T cell receptor beta chains from one sample, sequenced in a study of blood T cell repertoires in COVID-19 (dated by TCRdb to the early 2020s). Receptors were amplified or captured by the immunoSEQ multiplex PCR assay. TCRdb provides this immuneACCESS table in a form limited to in-frame rearrangements. Some clones are lacking; in checked studies, under half of them reflect an unresolved V gene, and why the rest are absent is not known. The sample data list some 270,000 clones, and 85% to 90% of these were observed just once. About 4% of the sample rests with the top ten. Sequenced input: PBMCs or T cells enriched from blood (not recorded which). The receptors derive from a woman between 25 and 40 years old with acute COVID-19.

This chain uses TRBV12-3 or TRBV12-4 with TRBJ1-4; the D is unclear. The CDR3 totals 12 residues. Trimming pared 7 bases from V and 6 bases from J, leaving 9 bases between. CDR3 protein: CASNMRDEKLFF. The DNA of the CDR3 is TGTGCCAGCAACATGAGGGATGAAAAACTGTTTTTT.

The chain is built from TRBV2 and TRBJ2-3, with a weak D call TRBD1 (5 bases). Trimming cost V 1 base and J 2 bases, with 13 bases left between them. Germline V lookup: CDR1 SNHLY, CDR2 FYNNEI. This CDR3 contains 16 residues. CDR3 sequence: CASSEDSPTATDTQYF. CDR3 nucleotides: TGTGCCAGCAGTGAAGACAGCCCGACAGCCACAGATACGCAGTATTTT.

The sample holds a few counts of this clone. The V and J genes are TRBV4-1 and TRBJ1-6; 7 bases line up with TRBD1. V shed 1 base and J 6 bases; nucleotides not matched to a gene: 3. CDR3 length equals 15 residues. Per germline, CDR1 MGHRA and CDR2 YSYEKL. DNA of the CDR3: TGCGCCAGCAGCCAAGTCCACAGGGGTAATTCACCCCTCCACTTT. Protein: CASSQVHRGNSPLHF.

The rearrangement links TRBV6-1 to TRBJ2-1; TRBD2 matches at 10 bases. The J segment lost 8 bases and the V segment lost 0 bases, leaving 4 bases of the junction unmatched. This CDR3 has 15 residues. CDR1 and CDR2 from the germline V gene are MNHNS and SASEGT. CDR3 sequence: CASSEAGGLADEQFF. The CDR3 DNA sequence: TGTGCCAGCAGTGAAGCCGGAGGACTAGCGGATGAGCAGTTCTTC.

The CDR3 region is CASSFASLGEQYF. Here the CDR3 DNA reads TGTGCCAGCAGCTTCGCTAGCTTGGGGGAGCAGTACTTC. The rearrangement uses TRBV5-6 and TRBJ2-7; tentatively, D is TRBD2 (5 bases). V shed 2 bases and J shed 7 bases, with 13 bases lying between them. Looked up from germline, CDR1 is SGHDT and CDR2 is YYEEEE. This CDR3 contains 13 residues.

The rearrangement joins TRBV14 to TRBJ1-6; D is possibly TRBD1 (6 bases). The CDR3 consists of 15 residues. The germline gives CDR1 SGHDN, CDR2 FVKESK. With 3 bases removed from V and 6 bases from J, the gap between germline ends came to 12 bases. CDR3 DNA sequence: TGTGCCAGCAGCCAGAATACAGGGTTTAATTCACCCCTCCACTTT. Translating it yields CASSQNTGFNSPLHF.

This clone occurred many times. The CDR3 sequence is CASSRGTGAFF. Written as DNA, the CDR3 is TGCGCCAGCAGCCGGGGGACAGGAGCTTTCTTT. The J gene is TRBJ1-1, the V gene TRBV4-1; TRBD1 matches at 8 bases. Trimming took 4 bases from V and 10 from J; bases not matched to a gene: 2. CDR1 and CDR2 (germline): MGHRA, YSYEKL. The CDR3 is made up of 11 amino acids.

The chain recombines TRBV7-9 with TRBJ2-3; D might be TRBD2 (6 bases). The V and J ends lost 1 base and 0 bases respectively, with 17 bases between them. The CDR3 has 18 amino acids. Germline CDR1 SEHNR, CDR2 FQNEAQ (reference sequence). The CDR3 loop reads CASSLVGWGEWSTDTQYF. CDR3 DNA: TGTGCCAGCAGCTTAGTGGGGTGGGGGGAGTGGAGCACAGATACGCAGTATTTT.

This clone was recorded once. This CDR3 reads CASSPGLAGDNEQFF. In DNA form, the CDR3 reads TGTGCCAGCAGCCCGGGACTAGCGGGAGACAATGAGCAGTTCTTC. V is TRBV7-3 and J is TRBJ2-1; 14 bases are a match to TRBD2. V lost 5 bases to trimming and J lost 5 bases; unmatched junction nucleotides: 2. This CDR3 spans 15 amino acids. Germline-derived CDR1 and CDR2 are SGHTA and FQGTGA.

The J gene is TRBJ1-2, the V gene TRBV27; D is perhaps TRBD1 (6 bases). V lost 6 bases and J lost 0, with 17 bases in between. Germline-derived CDR1 and CDR2 are MNHEY and SMNVEV (reference sequence). The CDR3 consists of 16 residues. Written as DNA, the CDR3 is TGTGCCAGCAGCCGTTGGGGGGGACAAACTAACTATGGCTACACCTTC. Protein sequence: CASSRWGGQTNYGYTF.

The V and J genes are TRBV5-1 and TRBJ2-7; tentative D call: TRBD2 (6 bases). Trimming shortened V by 4 bases and J by 3 bases, and 11 bases separated the two germline ends. The CDR3 is made up of 13 amino acids. The germline V gene encodes CDR1 SGHRS and CDR2 YFSETQ. Here the CDR3 DNA reads TGCGCCAGCAGCCGGGACTCTCTCTACGAGCAGTACTTC. This codes for CASSRDSLYEQYF.

This chain joins TRBV14 and TRBJ2-7, with D possibly TRBD1 on 6 matching bases. Trimming cost V 1 base and J 6 bases, with 13 bases left between them. This CDR3 is 14 amino acids long. Germline CDR1 SGHDN, CDR2 FVKESK. The CDR3 DNA reads TGTGCCAGCAGCCAAGGAGGGACACGGGGCGAGCAGTACTTC. This gives the protein CASSQGGTRGEQYF.

The chain uses TRBV3-1 (or the pseudogene TRBV3-2) and TRBJ2-7; perhaps TRBD2 as D (7 bases). The germline V gene encodes CDR1 LGHDT and CDR2 YNNKEL (reference sequence). V dropped 4 bases and J dropped 7 bases, with 14 bases sitting between them. There are 13 residues in the CDR3. The CDR3 nucleotides read TGTGCCAGCAGCCGCGGACTAGGGGGGGAGCAGTACTTC. Residues: CASSRGLGGEQYF.

Written as DNA, the CDR3 is TGTGCCAGCAGCTTAACCCCTTTAGCGAACACCGGGGAGCTGTTTTTT. This codes for CASSLTPLANTGELFF. The chain uses TRBV7-2 and TRBJ2-2; no clear D. V was clipped by 2 bases and J by 0 bases, with 10 bases between them. Germline V gene sequence: CDR1 SGHTA, CDR2 FQGNSA. The CDR3 has 16 amino acids.

This chain joins TRBV11-2 and TRBJ2-1, with unresolved D. Trimming pared 5 bases from V and 3 bases from J, leaving 8 bases between. The CDR3 runs 13 residues. The V gene's germline CDR1 is SGHAT and CDR2 FQNNGV. The CDR3, as DNA: TGTGCCAGCAGCCCCCGTTTCTACAATGAGCAGTTCTTC. Residues: CASSPRFYNEQFF.

V usage is TRBV9 and J usage is TRBJ2-1, with 10 bases that match TRBD1. The CDR3 is 16 residues long. CDR1 is SGDLS and CDR2 is YYNGEE in the germline V gene. The ends lost 0 bases at V and 4 bases at J; junction bases unmatched: 4. The CDR3 DNA reads as TGTGCCAGCAGCGTAGAAGGGACAGGGGCATACAATGAGCAGTTCTTC. Its translation is CASSVEGTGAYNEQFF.

The V and J genes are TRBV5-8 and TRBJ1-1; 7 bases fit TRBD1. The junction had 13 bases not matched to a gene; V was cut back by 0 bases and J by 5 bases. CDR3 length: 17 amino acids. The V gene's germline CDR1 is SGHTS and CDR2 YDEGEE. The CDR3 is CASSLEEGAWGFTEAFF. The CDR3 DNA is TGTGCCAGCAGCTTGGAGGAGGGGGCCTGGGGTTTTACTGAAGCTTTCTTT.

The V and J genes are TRBV28 and TRBJ1-1, with TRBD1 as a possible D gene (5 bases). Germline V gene lookup returns CDR1 MDHEN and CDR2 SYDVKM. This CDR3 region has 13 residues. V lost 5 bases and J lost 1, with 8 bases in between. CDR3 residues: CASSITGNTEAFF. The CDR3 DNA follows: TGTGCCAGCAGTATTACAGGGAACACTGAAGCTTTCTTT.

The chain links TRBV14 to TRBJ2-5; 8 positions agree with TRBD2. The junction had 16 bases not matched to a gene; V was cut back by 5 bases and J by 14 bases. The CDR3 has 14 amino acids. Germline CDR1 is SGHDN and CDR2 is FVKESK. CDR3 sequence reads: CASSSVTSGRGVYF. CDR3 bases: TGTGCCAGCAGCTCAGTCACTAGCGGTAGAGGGGTCTACTTC.

In its sample, this clone was seen many times. The rearrangement uses TRBV4-2 and TRBJ1-6; 8 bases fit TRBD1. V lost 4 bases to trimming and J lost 9 bases; unmatched junction nucleotides: 8. The CDR3 sequence is 15 residues long. In germline, CDR1 is LGHNA, CDR2 YNFKEQ. CDR3: CASSPWTGSASPLHF. The CDR3 region has the DNA TGTGCCAGCAGCCCCTGGACAGGGTCGGCTTCACCCCTCCACTTT.